Below, 5 T cell receptor beta chains from the same sample are listed, as sequenced in a study of regulatory T cells in long-lasting Graves disease. Time point of the sample: persistent/refractory GD, antithyroid drugs over 5 years with positive TRAb. Isolated PBMC RNA provided the starting material for the TCR library. Arm-PCR of CDR3 regions with iRepertoire HTBI primers generated TCR beta libraries. TCRdb used MiXCR to reprocess the multiplex PCR reads, holding one entry per CDR3 protein. The table shows 350,000 to 500,000 distinct CDR3 sequences, with 21% occurring only once. The sample in question was peripheral blood mononuclear cells (PBMCs), obtained when the disease was refractory, from a patient treated with antithyroid drugs. These receptor sequences come from a female donor with Graves disease.

The chain is built from TRBV7-9 and TRBJ2-1; weak D call: TRBD2 (6 bases). Trimming cost V 3 bases and J 7 bases, with 19 bases left between them. Germline-derived CDR1 and CDR2 are SEHNR and FQNEAQ (reference sequence). The CDR3 sequence is 16 residues long. CDR3 DNA: TGTGCCAGCAGCTTCCCGGGACTCTTATCGGAGAATGAGCAGTTCTTC. Amino acids: CASSFPGLLSENEQFF.

This clonotype appeared a single time. The chain recombines TRBV5-4 with TRBJ2-5; a weak D match, TRBD2 (5 bases). CDR3 length: 14 residues. Germline V lookup: CDR1 SGHNT, CDR2 YYREEE (reference sequence). V shed 3 bases and J shed 4 bases, with 13 bases lying between them. For the CDR3, the DNA is TGTGCCAGCAGCTCTAACGGAGGTCGAGAGACCCAGTACTTC. This translates into CASSSNGGRETQYF.

This clonotype occurred many times. The V gene is TRBV28, the J gene TRBJ2-7; 9 bases map to TRBD2. Germline lookup yields CDR1 MDHEN and CDR2 SYDVKM. The CDR3 contains 14 residues. J gave up 4 bases and V 5 bases, and 6 bases lay outside the gene matches. CDR3 in DNA: TGTGCCAGCAGTAAGAGCGGGAGGAAGTACGAGCAGTACTTC. It yields the protein CASSKSGRKYEQYF.

The table lists this clonotype with many counts. This chain links TRBV2 with TRBJ1-5, with D possibly matching TRBD1 (5 bases). The V end was cut by 5 bases, the J end by 5 bases, with 10 bases between. Germline V gene lookup returns CDR1 SNHLY and CDR2 FYNNEI. The CDR3 totals 13 residues. CDR3 sequence: CASSRQQDQPQHF. For the CDR3, the DNA is TGTGCCAGCAGTAGACAGCAGGATCAGCCCCAGCATTTT.

The chain carries TRBV4-2 and TRBJ1-4; D call uncertain. Trimming stripped 3 bases from V and 0 bases from J, with 11 bases between. The CDR3 is made up of 16 amino acids. Germline-derived CDR1 and CDR2 are LGHNA and YNFKEQ. The DNA for the CDR3 is TGTGCCAGCAGCCAGGAGGGAAGTTCAACTAATGAAAAACTGTTTTTT. This sequence encodes CASSQEGSSTNEKLFF.